A single sample gave rise to the 5 T cell receptor beta chains below, sequenced in a study of beta chain features in type 1 diabetes. Overall study results and limits: Across all four CD4+ subsets, people with type 1 diabetes showed modestly shorter TCRB CDR3s.

All of the isolated RNA was reverse transcribed, so expressed TCRB transcripts were sequenced. Only in-frame clones appear in the TCRdb table, and some are missing; sequencing was by immunoSEQ multiplex PCR. The sample yields 600,000 to 700,000 clones, around 11% seen once. Their antigens remain unidentified. Sequenced sample: naive CD4+ T cells from blood. All receptors come from a man aged 30 to 39 with type 1 diabetes.

The chain recombines TRBV11-1 with TRBJ1-1; perhaps TRBD1 as D (5 bases). The germline V and J ends were trimmed by 0 bases and 5 bases, with 10 bases remaining between them. Per the germline V gene, CDR1 is SGHAT and CDR2 is FQDESV (reference sequence). The CDR3 has 14 residues. The CDR3 here is CASSLARQSTEAFF. CDR3 nucleotide sequence: TGTGCCAGCAGCTTAGCGCGACAGAGTACTGAAGCTTTCTTT.

This clone was seen only a few times. The chain joins TRBV2 to TRBJ2-1; D is possibly TRBD2 (6 bases). The germline CDR1 and CDR2 sequences are SNHLY and FYNNEI. This CDR3 spans 14 amino acids. Trimming stripped 9 bases from V and 2 bases from J, with 14 bases between. The CDR3 spells CASGSGWAYNEQFF. In DNA, the CDR3 is TGTGCCAGTGGGAGCGGGTGGGCCTACAATGAGCAGTTCTTC.

This clone turned up a few times. V and J are TRBV6-1 and TRBJ2-5, with 9 nucleotides matching TRBD1. The CDR3 contains 16 residues. The junction had 7 bases not matched to a gene; V was cut back by 0 bases and J by 5 bases. CDR1 is MNHNS, CDR2 SASEGT, per germline. The CDR3 coding sequence is TGTGCCAGCAGTGAAGCGCTGGGACAGGGTTTGGAGACCCAGTACTTC. This translates into CASSEALGQGLETQYF.

The chain carries TRBV11-3 and TRBJ2-2; tentatively, D is TRBD2 (6 bases). CDR1 SGHNT and CDR2 YENEEA come from the germline V gene. The V end was cut by 5 bases, the J end by 0 bases, with 13 bases between. The CDR3 sequence is 16 residues long. The CDR3 spells CASSPLPGANTGELFF. CDR3 nucleotides: TGTGCCAGCAGCCCTCTCCCGGGGGCGAACACCGGGGAGCTGTTTTTT. Together with reference TRBV11-3 and TRBJ2-2, the CDR3 gives the full variable domain: EAGVVQSPRYKIIEKKQPVAFWCNPISGHNTLYWYLQNLGQGPELLIRYENEEAVDDSQLPKDRFSAERLKGVDSTLKIQPAELGDSAVYLCASSPLPGANTGELFFGEGSRLTVL.

The chain joins TRBV18 to TRBJ2-5; a possible D gene is TRBD1 (6 bases). CDR1 is KGHSH, CDR2 LQKENI, per germline. The V end was cut by 3 bases, the J end by 2 bases, with 10 bases between. This CDR3 has 14 amino acids. In DNA form, the CDR3 reads TGTGCCAGCTCACCCCCTCAGGGGCAAGAGACCCAGTACTTC. It encodes CASSPPQGQETQYF.